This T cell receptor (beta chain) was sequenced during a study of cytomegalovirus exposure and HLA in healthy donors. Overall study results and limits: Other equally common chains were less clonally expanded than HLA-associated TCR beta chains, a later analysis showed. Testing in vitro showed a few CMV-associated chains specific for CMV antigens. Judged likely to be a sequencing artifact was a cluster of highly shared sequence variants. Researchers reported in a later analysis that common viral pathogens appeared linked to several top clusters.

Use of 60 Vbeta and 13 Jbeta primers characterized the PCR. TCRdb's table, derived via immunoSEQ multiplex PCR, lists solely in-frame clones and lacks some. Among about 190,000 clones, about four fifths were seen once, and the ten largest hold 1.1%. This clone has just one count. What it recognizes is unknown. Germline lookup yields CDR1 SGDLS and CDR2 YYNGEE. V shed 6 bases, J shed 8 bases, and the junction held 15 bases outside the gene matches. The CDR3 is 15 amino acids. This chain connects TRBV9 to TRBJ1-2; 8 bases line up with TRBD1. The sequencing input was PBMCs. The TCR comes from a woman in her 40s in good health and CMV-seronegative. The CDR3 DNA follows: TGTGCCAGCACCAACGTAGGGCAGGGGGCAGGAGGCTACACCTTC. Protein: CASTNVGQGAGGYTF.